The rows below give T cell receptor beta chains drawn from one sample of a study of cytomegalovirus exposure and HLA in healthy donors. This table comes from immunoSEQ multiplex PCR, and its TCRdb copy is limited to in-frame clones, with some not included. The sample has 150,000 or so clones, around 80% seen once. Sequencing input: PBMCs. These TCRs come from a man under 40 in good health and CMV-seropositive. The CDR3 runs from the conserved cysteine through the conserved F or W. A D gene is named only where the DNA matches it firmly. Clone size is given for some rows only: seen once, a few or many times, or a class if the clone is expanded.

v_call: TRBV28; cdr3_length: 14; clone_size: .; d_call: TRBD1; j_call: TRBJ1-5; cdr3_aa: CASSLSDRVQPQHF; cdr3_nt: TGTGCCAGCAGTTTGTCGGACAGGGTACAGCCCCAGCATTTT
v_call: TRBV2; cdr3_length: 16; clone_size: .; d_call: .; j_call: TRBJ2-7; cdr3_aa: CASSVTRGQISYEQYF; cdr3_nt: TGTGCCAGCAGTGTGACTAGGGGGCAGATTTCCTACGAGCAGTACTTC
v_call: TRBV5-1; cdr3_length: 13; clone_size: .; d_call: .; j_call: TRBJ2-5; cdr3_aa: CASSLGGGETQYF; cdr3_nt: TGCGCCAGCAGCTTGGGGGGGGGCGAGACCCAGTACTTC
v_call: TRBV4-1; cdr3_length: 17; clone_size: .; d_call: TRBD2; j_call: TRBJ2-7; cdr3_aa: CASSQGTGTGGFYEQYF; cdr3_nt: TGCGCCAGCAGCCAAGGAACTGGAACGGGGGGGTTCTACGAGCAGTACTTC
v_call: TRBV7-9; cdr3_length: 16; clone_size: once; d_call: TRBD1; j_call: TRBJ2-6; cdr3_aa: CASSLPGQVEANVLTF; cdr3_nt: TGTGCCAGCAGCTTACCCGGACAGGTTGAGGCCAACGTCCTGACTTTC
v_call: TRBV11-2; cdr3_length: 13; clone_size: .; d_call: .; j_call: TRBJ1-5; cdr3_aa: CASSTNRGQPQHF; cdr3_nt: TGTGCCAGCAGCACTAATCGAGGTCAGCCCCAGCATTTT
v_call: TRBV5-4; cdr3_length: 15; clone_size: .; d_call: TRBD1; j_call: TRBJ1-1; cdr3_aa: CASSNPTGLGTEAFF; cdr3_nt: TGTGCCAGCAGCAATCCGACAGGGTTAGGCACTGAAGCTTTCTTT
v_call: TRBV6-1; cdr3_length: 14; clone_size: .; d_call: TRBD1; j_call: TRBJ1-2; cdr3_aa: CASSVMGQRRGYTF; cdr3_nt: TGTGCCAGCAGTGTGATGGGACAGCGGAGAGGCTACACCTTC
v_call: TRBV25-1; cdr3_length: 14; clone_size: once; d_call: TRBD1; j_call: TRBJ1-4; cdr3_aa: CASTRQGTNEKLFF; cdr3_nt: TGTGCCAGCACCAGACAGGGGACTAATGAAAAACTGTTTTTT
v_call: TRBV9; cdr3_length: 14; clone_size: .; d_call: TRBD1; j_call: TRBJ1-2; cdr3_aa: CASSTQQGAAGYTF; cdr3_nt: TGTGCCAGCAGCACCCAACAGGGGGCGGCTGGCTACACCTTC
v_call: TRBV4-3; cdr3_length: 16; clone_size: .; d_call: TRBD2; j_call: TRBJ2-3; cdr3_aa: CASSPRGTSGADTQYF; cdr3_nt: TGCGCCAGCAGCCCACGGGGGACTAGCGGGGCAGATACGCAGTATTTT
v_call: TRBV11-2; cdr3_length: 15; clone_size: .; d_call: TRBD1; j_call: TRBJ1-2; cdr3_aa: CASSANRGQGGGYTF; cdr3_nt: TGTGCCAGCAGCGCCAACAGGGGGCAAGGCGGGGGCTACACCTTC
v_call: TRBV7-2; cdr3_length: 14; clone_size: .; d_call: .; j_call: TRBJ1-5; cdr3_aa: CASSQGLTNQPQHF; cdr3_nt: TGTGCCAGCAGCCAGGGACTGACAAATCAGCCCCAGCATTTT
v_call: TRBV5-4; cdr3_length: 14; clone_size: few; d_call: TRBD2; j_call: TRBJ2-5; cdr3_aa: CASSPRGREETQYF; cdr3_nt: TGTGCCAGCAGCCCACGAGGGAGGGAAGAGACCCAGTACTTC
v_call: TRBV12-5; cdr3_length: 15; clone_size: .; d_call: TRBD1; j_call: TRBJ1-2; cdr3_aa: CASGLVPGTGRGYTF; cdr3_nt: TGTGCTAGTGGTTTGGTCCCCGGGACAGGACGAGGCTACACCTTC
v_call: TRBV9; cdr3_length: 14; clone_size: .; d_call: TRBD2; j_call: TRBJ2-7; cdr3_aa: CASSVRDYDYEQYF; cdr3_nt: TGTGCCAGCAGCGTCCGGGACTACGACTACGAGCAGTACTTC
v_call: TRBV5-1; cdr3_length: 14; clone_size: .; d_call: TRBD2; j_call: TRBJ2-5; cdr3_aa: CASTGVAGGETQYF; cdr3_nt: TGCGCCAGCACAGGAGTAGCGGGAGGAGAGACCCAGTACTTC
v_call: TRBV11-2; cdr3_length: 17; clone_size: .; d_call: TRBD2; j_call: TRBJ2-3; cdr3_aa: CASSLGKRGPYTDTQYF; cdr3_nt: TGTGCCAGCAGCTTGGGGAAGCGGGGGCCCTACACAGATACGCAGTATTTT
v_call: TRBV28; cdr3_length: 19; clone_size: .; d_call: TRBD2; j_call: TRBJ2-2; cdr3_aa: CASNDSLGGRKFFTGELFF; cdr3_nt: TGTGCCAGCAATGATAGCCTCGGCGGGAGAAAGTTCTTTACCGGGGAGCTGTTTTTT
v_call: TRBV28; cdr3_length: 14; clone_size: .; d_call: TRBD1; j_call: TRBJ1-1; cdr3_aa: CASSNDRGLAEAFF; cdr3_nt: TGTGCCAGCAGCAACGACAGGGGGCTCGCTGAAGCTTTCTTT
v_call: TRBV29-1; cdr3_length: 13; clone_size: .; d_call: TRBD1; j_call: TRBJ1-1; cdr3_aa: CSVPGQGNTKAFF; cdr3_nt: TGCAGCGTCCCCGGACAGGGGAACACTAAAGCTTTCTTT
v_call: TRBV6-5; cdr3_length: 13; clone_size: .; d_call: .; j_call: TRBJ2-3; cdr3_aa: CASSRGLTDTQYF; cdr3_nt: TGTGCCAGCAGTCGAGGGTTAACAGATACGCAGTATTTT
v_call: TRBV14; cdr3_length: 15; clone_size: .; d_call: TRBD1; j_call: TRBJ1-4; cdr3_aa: CASSPQGQRGEKLFF; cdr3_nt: TGTGCCAGCAGCCCCCAGGGACAGAGGGGTGAAAAACTGTTTTTT
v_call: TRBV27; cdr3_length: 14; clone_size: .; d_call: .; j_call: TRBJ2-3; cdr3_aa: CASSYWASTDTQYF; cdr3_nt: TGTGCCAGCAGCTATTGGGCCAGCACAGATACGCAGTATTTT
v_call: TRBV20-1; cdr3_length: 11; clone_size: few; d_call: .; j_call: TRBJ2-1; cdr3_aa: CSAPTRDEQFF; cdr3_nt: TGCAGTGCACCTACTAGGGATGAGCAGTTCTTC
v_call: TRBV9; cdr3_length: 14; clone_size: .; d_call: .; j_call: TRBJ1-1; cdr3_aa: CASSLTGGGTEAFF; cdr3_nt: TGTGCCAGCAGCCTTACCGGGGGGGGGACTGAAGCTTTCTTT
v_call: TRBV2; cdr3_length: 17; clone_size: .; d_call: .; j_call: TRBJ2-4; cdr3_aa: CASIDALGHLAKNIQYF; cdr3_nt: TGTGCCAGCATCGACGCCCTGGGACATCTAGCCAAAAACATTCAGTACTTC
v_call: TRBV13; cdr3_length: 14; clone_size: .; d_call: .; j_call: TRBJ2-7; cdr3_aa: CASSTRHPIYEQYF; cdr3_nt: TGTGCCAGCAGCACCCGACACCCAATCTACGAGCAGTACTTC
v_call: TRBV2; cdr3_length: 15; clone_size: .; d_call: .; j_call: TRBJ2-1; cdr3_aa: CASSGGGSSANEQFF; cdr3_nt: TGTGCCAGCAGTGGTGGGGGGTCCAGCGCCAATGAGCAGTTCTTC
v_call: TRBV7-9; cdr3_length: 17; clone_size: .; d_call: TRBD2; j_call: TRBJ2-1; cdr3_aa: CASSLDLGLAGNNEQFF; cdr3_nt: TGTGCCAGCAGCTTAGATTTGGGGCTAGCGGGAAACAATGAGCAGTTCTTC
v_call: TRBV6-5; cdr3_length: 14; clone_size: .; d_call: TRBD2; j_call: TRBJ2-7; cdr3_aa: CASSFDQAGGLPNF; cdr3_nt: TGTGCCAGCAGTTTCGACCAAGCGGGGGGCCTCCCAAATTTC
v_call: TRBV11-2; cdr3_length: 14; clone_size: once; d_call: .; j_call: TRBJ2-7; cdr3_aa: CASSLGSGNYEQYF; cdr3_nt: TGTGCCAGCAGCTTAGGATCGGGGAACTACGAGCAGTACTTC
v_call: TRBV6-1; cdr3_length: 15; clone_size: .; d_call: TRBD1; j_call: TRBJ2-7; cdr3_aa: CASSVRGQGSYEQYF; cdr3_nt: TGTGCCAGCAGTGTAAGGGGACAGGGTTCCTACGAGCAGTACTTC
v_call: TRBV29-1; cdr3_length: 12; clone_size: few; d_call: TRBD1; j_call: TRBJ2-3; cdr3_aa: CSGGTGKDTQYF; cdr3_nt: TGCAGCGGGGGGACAGGCAAAGATACGCAGTATTTT
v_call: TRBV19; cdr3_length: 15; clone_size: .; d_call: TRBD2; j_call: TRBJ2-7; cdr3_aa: CASSTSGTSGYEQYF; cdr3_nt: TGTGCCAGTAGCACGTCCGGGACTAGCGGCTACGAGCAGTACTTC
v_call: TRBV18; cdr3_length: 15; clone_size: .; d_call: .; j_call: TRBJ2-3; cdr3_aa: CASSPSDESTDTQYF; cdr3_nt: TGTGCCAGCTCACCAAGCGACGAAAGCACAGATACGCAGTATTTT